The clone carrying this T cell receptor beta chain was counted at least ten times. Antigen unknown. Donors, without exception, were Caucasian adults residing in Nashville, Tennessee. CDR3 size: 14 residues. V trimming: 2 bases; J trimming: 3 bases; junction bases outside the gene matches: 4. Germline assignment: CDR1 SEHNR and CDR2 FQNEAQ (reference sequence). The data belong to a study of shared clonotypes between healthy human individuals. The wider study: Researchers assigned three CD4 naive, three CD4 memory, two CD8 naive and one CD8 memory plate to each donor. Findings of the study overall: With a handful of donors compared, around 5% of naive CD4 clonotypes were shared.

Sequencing used immunoSEQ multiplex PCR; TCRdb keeps in-frame clones, though not all of them. Among around 340,000 clones listed, about 73% were seen once. Sequences were obtained from memory CD4+ T cells sorted from blood. Subset reported: CD45RA-negative fraction. The TCR originated in a man aged 30-40 years in good health. The chain combines TRBV7-9 with TRBJ2-7, with 7 bases that match TRBD1. The CDR3 DNA follows: TGTGCCAGCAGCTTAACAGGGGTCCACTACGAGCAGTACTTC. It translates to CASSLTGVHYEQYF.